What follows are 10 T cell receptor beta chains derived from one specimen sequenced in a study of blood T cell repertoires in COVID-19 (dated by TCRdb to the early 2020s). Library preparation employed the immunoSEQ multiplex PCR assay. Imported from immuneACCESS, the table was reduced by TCRdb to in-frame sequences with V and J called. These copies leave out some clones; in studies compared against another copy, an unresolved V gene accounts for under half, and the cause of the remainder is not known. A total of about 110,000 clones appear in this sample, 75% to 95% of them only once. The ten largest clones take up roughly 1.2% of the sample. Sequenced sample: peripheral blood. These receptors were obtained from a woman in her twenties or thirties with acute or convalescent COVID-19.

V usage is TRBV2 and J usage is TRBJ1-6, with TRBD1 matching over 10 bases. This CDR3 has 13 residues. Trimming took 6 bases from V and 9 from J; bases not matched to a gene: 2. CDR1 is SNHLY, CDR2 FYNNEI, per germline. CDR3 region: CASRGTGASPLHF. For the CDR3, the DNA is TGTGCCAGCAGGGGGACAGGGGCTTCACCCCTCCACTTT.

V is TRBV18 and J is TRBJ1-5; no clear D gene. The V gene's germline CDR1 is KGHSH and CDR2 LQKENI. V was shortened by 4 bases and J by 6 bases, with 10 bases between the two germline ends. This CDR3 region has 13 residues. The CDR3 bases are TGTGCCAGCTCACTTGAGGTGAGTCAGCCCCAGCATTTT. Its protein is CASSLEVSQPQHF.

V and J are TRBV11-3 and TRBJ2-1; 9 positions match TRBD2. CDR1 is SGHNT and CDR2 is YENEEA in the germline V gene. The CDR3 consists of 15 residues. Trimming at V came to 1 base and at J to 4 bases, leaving 2 bases not matched to a gene. CDR3 sequence reads: CASSLVAGVYNEQFF. The CDR3 DNA is TGTGCCAGCAGCTTAGTAGCGGGGGTTTACAATGAGCAGTTCTTC.

In its sample, this clone was seen a few times. The gene calls are TRBV7-9 and TRBJ2-3; D remains ambiguous. This CDR3 has 13 amino acids. CDR1 and CDR2 from the germline V gene are SEHNR and FQNEAQ (reference sequence). Trimming cost V 1 base and J 5 bases, with 7 bases left between them. CDR3: CASSLVHGDTQYF. CDR3 in DNA: TGTGCCAGCAGCTTAGTTCACGGAGATACGCAGTATTTT.

V gene TRBV5-4 combines with J gene TRBJ1-2; 9 bases map to TRBD1. Trimming at V came to 5 bases and at J to 6 bases, leaving 5 bases not matched to a gene. Germline loops: CDR1 SGHNT, CDR2 YYREEE (reference sequence). This CDR3 comprises 13 residues. The CDR3 protein is CASSIQGANGYTF. For the CDR3, the DNA is TGTGCCAGCAGTATACAGGGGGCTAATGGCTACACCTTC.

The chain is built from TRBV27 and TRBJ2-7; 7 bases line up with TRBD1. The CDR3 totals 14 residues. After removal of 2 bases from V and 2 bases from J, the junction contained 3 bases not matched to a gene. From germline, CDR1 is MNHEY and CDR2 SMNVEV (reference sequence). The CDR3 nucleotides read TGTGCCAGCAGTTTAGGAGACAGGGCCTACGAGCAGTACTTC. Its protein product is CASSLGDRAYEQYF.

The rearrangement joins TRBV11-3 to TRBJ2-5, with D possibly being TRBD1 (5 bases). Germline CDR1 reads SGHNT; CDR2 reads YENEEA. Trimming pared 1 base from V and 0 bases from J, leaving 9 bases between. The CDR3 covers 15 residues. CDR3: CASSLGLTDQETQYF. CDR3 sequence (DNA): TGTGCCAGCAGCTTAGGTCTGACAGACCAAGAGACCCAGTACTTC.

This chain connects TRBV2 to TRBJ1-1, with D possibly matching TRBD1 (6 bases). Between the trimmed V and J ends, which lost 4 bases and 7 bases, there was a span of 10 bases. This CDR3 has 12 residues. Per the germline V gene, CDR1 is SNHLY and CDR2 is FYNNEI. The DNA for the CDR3 is TGTGCCAGCAGTGGGACAGAGCATGAAGCTTTCTTT. Amino acids: CASSGTEHEAFF.

The rearrangement uses TRBV11-3 and TRBJ2-5; D perhaps matches TRBD1 (5 bases). Germline lookup yields CDR1 SGHNT and CDR2 YENEEA. The CDR3 runs to 14 residues. Trimming stripped 4 bases from V and 5 bases from J, with 14 bases between. CDR3 loop: CASSSRGTGETQYF. CDR3 DNA: TGTGCCAGCAGCTCAAGGGGCACCGGTGAGACCCAGTACTTC.

The chain joins TRBV3-1 (or the pseudogene TRBV3-2) to TRBJ1-1; 7 bases match TRBD1. The J segment lost 5 bases and the V segment lost 5 bases, leaving 17 bases of the junction unmatched. The CDR3 is made up of 17 amino acids. Germline V gene data show CDR1 as LGHDT and CDR2 as YNNKEL (reference sequence). The CDR3 here is CASSKRHRLGGTTEAFF. In DNA form, the CDR3 reads TGTGCCAGCAGCAAACGACACCGTTTAGGGGGCACAACTGAAGCTTTCTTT.